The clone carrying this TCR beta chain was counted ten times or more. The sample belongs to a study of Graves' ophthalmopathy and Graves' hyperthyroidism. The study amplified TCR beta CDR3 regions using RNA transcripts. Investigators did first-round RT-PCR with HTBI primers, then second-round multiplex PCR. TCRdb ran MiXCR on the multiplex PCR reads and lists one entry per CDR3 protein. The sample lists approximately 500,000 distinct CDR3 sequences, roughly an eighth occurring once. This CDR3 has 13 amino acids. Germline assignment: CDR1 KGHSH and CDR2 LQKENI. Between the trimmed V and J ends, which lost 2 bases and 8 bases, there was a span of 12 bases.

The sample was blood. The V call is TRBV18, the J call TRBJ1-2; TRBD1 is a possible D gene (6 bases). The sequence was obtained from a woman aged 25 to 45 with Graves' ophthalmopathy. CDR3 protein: CASSPGGPSGYTF. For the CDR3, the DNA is TGTGCCAGCTCACCAGGGGGGCCGAGCGGCTACACCTTC.